One and the same sample provided the 20 T cell receptor beta chains below, sequenced in a study of T cell changes during pregnancy in multiple sclerosis. Profiled with immunoSEQ multiplex PCR; TCRdb holds only in-frame clones, not every one. The sample has 130,000 or so clones, approximately 93% seen once. The sample in question was peripheral blood, obtained before pregnancy. The receptor set was obtained from a female donor with multiple sclerosis, enrolled in a pregnancy study.

This chain joins TRBV28 and TRBJ2-5; 8 bases agree with TRBD1. The CDR3 length is 14 residues. Trimming removed 5 bases from V and 3 bases from J; junction bases left unmatched: 5. CDR1 MDHEN and CDR2 SYDVKM come from the germline V gene. CDR3 in amino acids: CASSLPTGEETQYF. The DNA for the CDR3 is TGTGCCAGCAGTCTCCCGACAGGGGAAGAGACCCAGTACTTC.

The V call is TRBV12-5, the J call TRBJ2-2; 7 nucleotides align to TRBD2. Germline CDR1 is LGHNT and CDR2 is FRNRAP. Trimming removed 2 bases from V and 7 bases from J; junction bases left unmatched: 1. This CDR3 spans 13 amino acids. The CDR3 DNA reads TGTGCTAGTGGTTTGCGGGAGGACGGGGAGCTGTTTTTT. Protein: CASGLREDGELFF.

This chain connects TRBV9 to TRBJ2-1; 7 bases match TRBD2. The V and J ends lost 0 bases and 5 bases, in that order; junction bases with no gene match: 5. Germline CDR1 and CDR2: SGDLS and YYNGEE. The length of the CDR3 is 15 residues. CDR3 sequence reads: CASSVGGSRDNEQFF. CDR3 DNA: TGTGCCAGCAGCGTAGGCGGGAGTAGGGACAATGAGCAGTTCTTC.

This clone was observed once. J is TRBJ2-1 and V is TRBV6-5, with 8 nucleotides matching TRBD2. The CDR3 runs 15 residues. Germline values: CDR1 MNHEY, CDR2 SVGAGI. The V gene end was trimmed by 5 bases and the J gene end by 7 bases; junction bases not matched to a gene: 10. CDR3 sequence (DNA): TGTGCCAGCAGTCACCGGGGGGGCCTTTCGAATGAGCAGTTCTTC. Translating gives CASSHRGGLSNEQFF.

The rearrangement joins TRBV25-1 to TRBJ2-3; D is uncertain. CDR3 size: 14 residues. CDR1 is MGHDK, CDR2 SYGVNS, per germline. The V gene lost 5 bases and the J gene lost 2 bases, with 11 bases spanning the gap. The CDR3 DNA sequence: TGTGCCAGCAGTCTCGATAGCCACACAGATACGCAGTATTTT. Residues: CASSLDSHTDTQYF. The full variable domain, completed using reference TRBV25-1 and TRBJ2-3, is EADIYQTPRYLVIGTGKKITLECSQTMGHDKMYWYQQDPGMELHLIHYSYGVNSTEKGDLSSESTVSRIRTEHFPLTLESARPSHTSQYLCASSLDSHTDTQYFGPGTRLTVL.

This clone was observed once. This chain joins TRBV9 and TRBJ2-2, with TRBD2 matching 8 bases. Germline V gene lookup returns CDR1 SGDLS and CDR2 YYNGEE. V lost 0 bases and J lost 6; bases outside the gene matches: 4. This CDR3 comprises 15 residues. The CDR3 spells CASSVAGGPAGELFF. CDR3 coding DNA: TGTGCCAGCAGCGTAGCGGGGGGGCCCGCCGGGGAGCTGTTTTTT. The whole variable domain, remainder taken from reference TRBV9 and TRBJ2-2, is DSGVTQTPKHLITATGQRVTLRCSPRSGDLSVYWYQQSLDQGLQFLIQYYNGEERAKGNILERFSAQQFPDLHSELNLSSLELGDSALYFCASSVAGGPAGELFFGEGSRLTVL.

The chain joins TRBV27 to TRBJ2-2; possible D gene TRBD1, 6 bases. CDR3 length: 15 amino acids. V was clipped by 4 bases and J by 3 bases, with 12 bases between them. Germline CDR1 and CDR2: MNHEY and SMNVEV (reference sequence). The CDR3 here is CASSSRDKYTGELFF. The CDR3 DNA is TGTGCCAGCAGTTCCCGGGACAAGTACACCGGGGAGCTGTTTTTT.

CDR3 amino acids: CASSREYSYNEQFF. The CDR3, as DNA: TGCGCCAGCAGCCGAGAGTACTCCTACAATGAGCAGTTCTTC. J is TRBJ2-1 and V is TRBV4-1; no definite D call. V lost 4 bases and J 0 bases, leaving 7 bases between the germline ends. Germline values: CDR1 MGHRA, CDR2 YSYEKL. The CDR3 contains 14 residues.

Details on this clone: The sample holds other DNA sequences that translate to the same CDR3. The CDR3 protein is CASSLLAGGSGELFF. The CDR3 DNA is TGTGCCAGCAGCCTTCTAGCGGGGGGATCCGGGGAGCTGTTTTTT. V is TRBV9 and J is TRBJ2-2; 11 nucleotides line up with TRBD2. Looked up from germline, CDR1 is SGDLS and CDR2 is YYNGEE. J gave up 6 bases and V 4 bases, and 5 bases lay outside the gene matches. There are 15 residues in the CDR3. The full variable domain, rest sourced from reference TRBV9 and TRBJ2-2, is DSGVTQTPKHLITATGQRVTLRCSPRSGDLSVYWYQQSLDQGLQFLIQYYNGEERAKGNILERFSAQQFPDLHSELNLSSLELGDSALYFCASSLLAGGSGELFFGEGSRLTVL.

The chain joins TRBV6-5 to TRBJ2-7, with TRBD2 identical over 14 bases. Germline values: CDR1 MNHEY, CDR2 SVGAGI. CDR3 length: 15 amino acids. J gave up 2 bases and V 6 bases, and 3 bases lay outside the gene matches. The CDR3 sequence: CASRETSGRAYEQYF. The CDR3 nucleotides read TGTGCCAGCAGAGAGACTAGCGGGAGGGCCTACGAGCAGTACTTC.

V gene TRBV2 combines with J gene TRBJ2-3, with TRBD1 identical over 9 bases. This CDR3 contains 15 residues. V was clipped by 6 bases and J by 9 bases; unmatched bases: 13. Germline V gives CDR1 SNHLY, CDR2 FYNNEI. CDR3 loop: CASSYGTGTVSTQYF. CDR3 in DNA: TGTGCCAGCAGCTACGGGACAGGGACCGTGAGCACGCAGTATTTT.

The V call is TRBV21-1, the J call TRBJ2-7; the table's D call TRBD1 went unverified against the DNA. TRBV21-1 is labeled a pseudogene. This CDR3 comprises 17 residues. In nucleotides, the CDR3 is TGTGCCAGCAGCGCAAGAGGAAGGGACAGGGACACCTACGAGCAGTACTTC. It yields the protein CASSARGRDRDTYEQYF.

This sequence joins TRBV7-8 and TRBJ2-5, with 7 bases fitting TRBD1. This CDR3 region has 14 residues. Trimming cost V 6 bases and J 4 bases; bases outside gene matches: 8. Germline V gene sequence: CDR1 SGHVS, CDR2 FQNEAQ. The CDR3 here is CASSPDRVTETQYF. DNA of the CDR3: TGTGCCAGCAGTCCAGACAGGGTTACAGAGACCCAGTACTTC.

V gene TRBV27 combines with J gene TRBJ1-4; D gene ambiguous. Germline CDR1 and CDR2: MNHEY and SMNVEV (reference sequence). This CDR3 spans 12 amino acids. V shed 3 bases and J shed 8 bases, with 7 bases lying between them. The chain's CDR3 is CASSFRREKLFF. The CDR3, as DNA: TGTGCCAGCAGTTTCCGGAGGGAAAAACTGTTTTTT.

V usage is TRBV5-6 and J usage is TRBJ1-6; 8 nucleotides align to TRBD1. J gave up 8 bases and V 3 bases, and 4 bases lay outside the gene matches. The germline CDR1 and CDR2 sequences are SGHDT and YYEEEE. This CDR3 is 14 amino acids long. Here the CDR3 DNA reads TGTGCCAGCAGCTCCGGACAGGGAGATTCACCCCTCCACTTT. The encoded protein is CASSSGQGDSPLHF.

The chain couples TRBV2 to TRBJ1-1; possible D gene TRBD1, 5 bases. Germline V gene lookup returns CDR1 SNHLY and CDR2 FYNNEI. This CDR3 region has 15 residues. V gave up 0 bases and J gave up 1 base, with 9 bases separating them. CDR3 DNA sequence: TGTGCCAGCAGTGAAGCTAGGGGCCGGAACACTGAAGCTTTCTTT. The encoded protein is CASSEARGRNTEAFF.

The V and J genes are TRBV4-1 and TRBJ1-2; no reliable D call. The CDR3 loop spans 14 amino acids. Trimming left V 0 bases short and J 4 bases short, with 9 bases between. Germline V gene lookup returns CDR1 MGHRA and CDR2 YSYEKL. The CDR3, as DNA: TGCGCCAGCAGCCAAGAAACAGCGGTCTATGGCTACACCTTC. This translates into CASSQETAVYGYTF.

This rearrangement joins TRBV9 to TRBJ2-5; 7 bases agree with TRBD2. Germline loops: CDR1 SGDLS, CDR2 YYNGEE. The CDR3 length is 14 residues. With V trimmed by 0 bases and J by 5 bases, 4 bases remained unmatched. CDR3 sequence: CASSVEAGPETQYF. DNA of the CDR3: TGTGCCAGCAGCGTAGAAGCGGGGCCGGAGACCCAGTACTTC.

The DNA for the CDR3 is TGTGCCAGCAGTACTGCGGTTGACAGGGGAACCTACGAGCAGTACTTC. It encodes CASSTAVDRGTYEQYF. V and J are TRBV27 and TRBJ2-7, with TRBD1 matching 8 bases. The trim removed 5 bases at V and 2 bases at J, leaving 11 bases unmatched. Germline V gene sequence: CDR1 MNHEY, CDR2 SMNVEV (reference sequence). CDR3 length equals 16 residues.

The V gene is TRBV5-4, the J gene TRBJ2-1; no clear D. The V end lost 9 bases, the J end lost 7 bases, and 8 bases lay between the germline ends. CDR3 length: 10 residues. Per germline, CDR1 SGHNT and CDR2 YYREEE (reference sequence). The DNA of the CDR3 is TGTGCCATCGGTAGAAATGAGCAGTTCTTC. Protein: CAIGRNEQFF.